This TCR beta chain is from a study of identical twins. The study, taken as a whole, reports: Beta out-of-frame sequences showed weaker excess sharing between twins.

TCRdb reprocessed the 5' RACE reads via MiXCR and lists one record per CDR3 protein. Here the sample spans over 550,000 distinct CDR3 sequences, just over 7% being singletons. Details on this clonotype: Its antigen remains unidentified.

The CDR3 is 13 residues long. Germline CDR1 is MDHEN and CDR2 is SYDVKM. Trimming took off 8 bases at V and 4 bases at J, with 14 bases between the two ends. A further study also used this sample, focusing on yellow fever vaccine responses in identical twins.

This clonotype was sampled from a woman between 18 and 29 years old in good health. This chain connects TRBV28 to TRBJ2-5; D is perhaps TRBD1 or TRBD2 (5 bases each). Sequences were obtained from PBMCs. CDR3 region: CASLGAPRETQYF. The CDR3 bases are TGTGCCAGCCTCGGGGCCCCAAGAGAGACCCAGTACTTC.